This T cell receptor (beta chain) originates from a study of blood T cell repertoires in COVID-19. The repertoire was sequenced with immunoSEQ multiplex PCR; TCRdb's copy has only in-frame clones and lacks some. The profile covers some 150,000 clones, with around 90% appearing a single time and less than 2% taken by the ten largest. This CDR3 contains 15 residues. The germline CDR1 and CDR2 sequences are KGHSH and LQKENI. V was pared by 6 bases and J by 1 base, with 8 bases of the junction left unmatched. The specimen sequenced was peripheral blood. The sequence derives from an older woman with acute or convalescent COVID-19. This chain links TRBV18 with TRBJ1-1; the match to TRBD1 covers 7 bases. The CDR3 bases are TGTGCCAGCTCTCCTACCGAGGGGGCGAACACTGAAGCTTTCTTT. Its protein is CASSPTEGANTEAFF.